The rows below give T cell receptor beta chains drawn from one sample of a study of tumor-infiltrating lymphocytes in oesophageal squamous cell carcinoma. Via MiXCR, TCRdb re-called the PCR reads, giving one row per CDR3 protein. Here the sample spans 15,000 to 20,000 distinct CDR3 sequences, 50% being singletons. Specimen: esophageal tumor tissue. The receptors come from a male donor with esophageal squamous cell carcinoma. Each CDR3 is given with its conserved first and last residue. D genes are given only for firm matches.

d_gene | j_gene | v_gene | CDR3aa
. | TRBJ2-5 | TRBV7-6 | CASSLVGPSPGQETQYF
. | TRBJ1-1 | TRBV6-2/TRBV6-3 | CASSYGLTEAFF
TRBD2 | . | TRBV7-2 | CASSLTPVAGGSYEQYF
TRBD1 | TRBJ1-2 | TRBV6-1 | CASRRDRNYGYTF
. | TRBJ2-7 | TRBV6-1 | CASSYFGRSAGYNEQYF
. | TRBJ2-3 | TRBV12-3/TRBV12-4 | CASSLRVGVMSTDTQYF
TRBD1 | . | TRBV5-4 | CASSLSQGVEQYF
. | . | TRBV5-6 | CASSPQGNPYEQYF
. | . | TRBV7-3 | CASSSRGNLGSYNEQFF
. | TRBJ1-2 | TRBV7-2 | CASSFGTPREGWGYTF
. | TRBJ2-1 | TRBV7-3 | CASSWGGPNNEQFF
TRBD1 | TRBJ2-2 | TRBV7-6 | CASSLQQGSTGELFF
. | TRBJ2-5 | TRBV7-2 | CASSGQTQETQYF
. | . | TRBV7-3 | CASSLAAGQLYNEQFF
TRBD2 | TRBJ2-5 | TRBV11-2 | CASSPIGTSGYEQYF
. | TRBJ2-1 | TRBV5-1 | CATSPFLASNEQFF
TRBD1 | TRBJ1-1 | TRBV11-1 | CASSLDRGRVTEAFF
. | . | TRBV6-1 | CASSGGTYGYTF
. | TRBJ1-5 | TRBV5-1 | CASRFLGDQPQHF
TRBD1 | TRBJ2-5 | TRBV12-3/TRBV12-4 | CASSLTGGIQETQYF
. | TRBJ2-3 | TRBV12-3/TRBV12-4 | CASSRDTQYF
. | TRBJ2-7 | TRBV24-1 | CATSDPGAAVYEQYF
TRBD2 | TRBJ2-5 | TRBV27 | CASSLAGGLSAQYF
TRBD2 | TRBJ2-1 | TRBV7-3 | CASSLRAGGSYNEQFF
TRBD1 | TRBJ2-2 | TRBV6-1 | CASSETGDTGELFF
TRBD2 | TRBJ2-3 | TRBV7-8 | CASSRTSGRRGGTDTQYF
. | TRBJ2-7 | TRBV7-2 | CASSLESWGPYEQYF
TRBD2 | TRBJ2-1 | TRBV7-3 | CASSAPGRDNEQFF
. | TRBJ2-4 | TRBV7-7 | CASSSHPTGTEQYF
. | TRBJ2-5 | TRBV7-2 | CASSLHTGTNEQYF
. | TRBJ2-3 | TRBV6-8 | CASSYDPWASWDTQYF
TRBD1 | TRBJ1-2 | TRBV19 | CASRTPGGAVNYGYTF
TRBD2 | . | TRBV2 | CASTSSGRANEQFF
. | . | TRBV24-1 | CATSDGGLSTEQYF
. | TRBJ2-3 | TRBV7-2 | CASSTPGLGTDTQYF
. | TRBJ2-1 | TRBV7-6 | CASSFGGRRENEQFF
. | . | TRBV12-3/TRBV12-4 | CASSLSTGISGANVLTF
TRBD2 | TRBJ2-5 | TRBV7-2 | CASSLAWLAGQETQYF
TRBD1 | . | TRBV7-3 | CASTIRRDRDRGSSAKNIQYF
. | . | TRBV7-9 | CASSGRQLQETQYF
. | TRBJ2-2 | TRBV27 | CASSPSPGTPNTGELFF
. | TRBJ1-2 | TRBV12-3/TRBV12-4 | CASSRPQEGGYTF
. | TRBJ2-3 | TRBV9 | CASSVGTGSFSDTQYF
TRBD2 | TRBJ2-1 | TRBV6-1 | CASIWGGRPYNEQFF
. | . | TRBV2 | CASTNRRDTEAFF
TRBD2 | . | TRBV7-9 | CASSLAASLAGSYEQYF